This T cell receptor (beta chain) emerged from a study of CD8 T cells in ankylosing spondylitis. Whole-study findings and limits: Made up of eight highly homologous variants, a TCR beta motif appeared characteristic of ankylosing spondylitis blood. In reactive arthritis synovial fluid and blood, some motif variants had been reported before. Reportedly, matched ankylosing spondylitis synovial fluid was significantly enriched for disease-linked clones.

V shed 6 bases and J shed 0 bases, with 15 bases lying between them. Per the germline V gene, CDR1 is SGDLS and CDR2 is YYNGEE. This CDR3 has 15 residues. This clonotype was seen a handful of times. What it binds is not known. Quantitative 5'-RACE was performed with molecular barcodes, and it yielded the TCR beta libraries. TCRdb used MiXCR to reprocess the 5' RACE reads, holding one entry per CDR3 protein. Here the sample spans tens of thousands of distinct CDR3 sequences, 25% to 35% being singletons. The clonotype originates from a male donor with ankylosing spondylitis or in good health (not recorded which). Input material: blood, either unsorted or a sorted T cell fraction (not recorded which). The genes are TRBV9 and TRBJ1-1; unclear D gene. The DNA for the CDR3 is TGTGCCAGCACCATCGGGGATACTATGAACACTGAAGCTTTCTTT. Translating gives CASTIGDTMNTEAFF.